The entry that follows covers one T cell receptor (beta chain) sequence. Repertoires were generated with immunoSEQ multiplex PCR, while TCRdb's copy carries only in-frame clones and drops some. In the table there are about 2.1 million clones, around 93% of which are singletons. This CDR3 spans 16 amino acids. The V gene end was trimmed by 3 bases and the J gene end by 4 bases; junction bases not matched to a gene: 5. Germline lookup yields CDR1 LNHDA and CDR2 SQIVND (reference sequence). These data come from a study of shared clonotypes between healthy human individuals. CD45RO negativity and positive selection for CCR7 defined naive CD8 cells, a population that excluded terminally differentiated effector memory CD45RA+ cells.

Input material: naive CD8+ T cells from PBMCs. The TCR sequence derives from a man aged 18 to 35 in good health. Some clones in this sample may be carry-over from other donors' samples. V and J are TRBV19 and TRBJ1-5; 11 bases match TRBD1. The CDR3 sequence: CASSILRDRGNQPQHF. CDR3 DNA sequence: TGTGCCAGTAGTATTCTCCGGGACAGGGGGAATCAGCCCCAGCATTTT.